This TCR beta chain was obtained from a study of T cell responses to AZD1222 COVID-19 vaccine. The study's findings and limits: Samples come after the peak T cell response, not at day 14.

The assay was immunoSEQ multiplex PCR, and TCRdb's table has in-frame clones only and misses some. Among about 150,000 clones listed, around 85% were seen once. Of note for this clone: Its target is unknown.

The sequenced sample was peripheral blood, obtained on day 0 of MenACWY control vaccination. The sequence was collected from an adult in good health.

The CDR3 sequence: CATAFGTDTQYF. As DNA, the CDR3 is TGTGCCACCGCCTTCGGTACAGATACGCAGTATTTT. The chain joins TRBV15 to TRBJ2-3, with D hard to call. The CDR3 runs 12 residues. V was shortened by 8 bases and J by 3 bases, with 9 bases between the two germline ends. Germline V CDR1 and CDR2: LNHNV, YYDKDF (reference sequence).